The next 5 T cell receptor beta chains were all read from a single sample in a study of T-cell reconstitution after alpha-beta-depleted transplantation in children. Library preparation (for TCRbeta) was performed with unique molecular identifiers. Via MiXCR, TCRdb re-called the PCR reads, giving one row per CDR3 protein. This table holds about 540,000 distinct CDR3 sequences, about 18% found once. The input for sequencing was PBMCs from the stem cell graft donor, taken from the stem cell graft. The receptors come from a human donor who donated a stem cell graft to a child with acute lymphoblastic leukemia.

This clonotype was counted a few times. The rearrangement links TRBV12-3 or TRBV12-4 to TRBJ2-3; D gene uncertain. The V end lost 1 base, the J end lost 1 base, and 6 bases lay between the germline ends. The length of the CDR3 is 14 residues. The CDR3 DNA is TGTGCCAGCAGTTTAGACGAGGGCACAGATACGCAGTATTTT. This translates into CASSLDEGTDTQYF.

The chain recombines TRBV7-3 with TRBJ2-7; 7 nucleotides agree with TRBD2. The V gene's germline CDR1 is SGHTA and CDR2 FQGTGA. Trimming at V came to 10 bases and at J to 3 bases, leaving 9 bases not matched to a gene. There are 13 residues in the CDR3. In nucleotides, the CDR3 is TGTGCCACTATCCTAGCGGTTCGCTACGAGCAGTACTTC. Its translation is CATILAVRYEQYF.

This clonotype was recorded a few times. CDR3 nucleotides: TGTGCCAGCAGTGAATCTCGGACGGGCTCCTACGAGCAGTACTTC. This translates into CASSESRTGSYEQYF. The chain combines TRBV25-1 with TRBJ2-7; D gene ambiguous. Trimming took off 1 base at V and 0 bases at J, with 10 bases between the two ends. The CDR3 has 15 residues. Per germline, CDR1 MGHDK and CDR2 SYGVNS.

The chain has TRBV4-1 and TRBJ1-5, with TRBD1 as a possible D gene (5 bases). The germline gives CDR1 MGHRA, CDR2 YSYEKL. The V end lost 3 bases, the J end lost 6 bases, and 18 bases lay between the germline ends. The CDR3 runs to 16 residues. Here the CDR3 reads CASSQAAMGGRQPQHF. DNA of the CDR3: TGCGCCAGCAGCCAGGCCGCAATGGGGGGACGTCAGCCCCAGCATTTT.

The chain employs TRBV5-1 and TRBJ2-1, with D hard to call. The germline V and J ends were trimmed by 0 bases and 15 bases, with 19 bases remaining between them. The CDR3 covers 14 residues. CDR1 SGHRS and CDR2 YFSETQ come from the germline V gene. CDR3 sequence (DNA): TGCGCCAGCAGCTTGGTATTTGCGGCTATTACGATGTTCTTC. This sequence encodes CASSLVFAAITMFF.